This TCR beta chain derives from a study of human T cells and chemical hapten exposure. Findings of the study overall: The immune response of these alopecia patients might not match healthy individuals'.

Specified time point: patch test 3, about 24 weeks after DPC sensitization. Treatment reported: therapeutic diphenylcyclopropenone sensitization with weekly scalp DPC. Unfractionated whole blood yielded total RNA. Drawing of blood took place ahead of applying each patch test. Worth noting for this clonotype: The antigen remains undetermined.

CDR1 and CDR2 from the germline V gene are SGHNT and YENEEA. The CDR3 covers 13 residues. Trimming took off 1 base at V and 6 bases at J, with 8 bases between the two ends. Unique molecular identifiers were linked by the library to individual cDNA molecules. Study processing details: Counting gave a median of roughly 97,000 TCRs per sample, with values ranging from 23,224 to 690,600. TCRdb fed the RACE reads into MiXCR, producing one record per CDR3 protein. These V and J calls derive from TCRdb rather than the authors' analysis. This table holds around 40,000 distinct CDR3 sequences, roughly 12% found once.

This TCR came from a woman aged 40 to 50 with alopecia areata. Some clones in this sample may be carry-over from other donors' samples. The V call is TRBV11-3, the J call TRBJ2-3; D ambiguous. The sequencing here drew on whole blood, taken in connection with sensitization to the hapten diphenylcyclopropenone (DPC). CDR3 nucleotide sequence: TGTGCCAGCAGCTTAGTAGCCCGGGATACGCAGTATTTT. It encodes CASSLVARDTQYF.